This TCR beta chain comes out of a study of T cell repertoires in aging, cancer and after chemotherapy. Only a few counts were recorded for this clonotype. Amplification of TCR beta used genomic DNA extracted from peripheral blood. TRB rearrangements spanning V, D and J were amplified using mixed TRB-A/B primers. TCRdb independently ran MiXCR on the multiplex PCR reads; one entry per CDR3 protein. This table holds 7,500 or so distinct CDR3 sequences, over 35% found once. This CDR3 region has 12 residues. Per the germline V gene, CDR1 is MNHEY and CDR2 is SVGAGI. V was cut by 5 bases and J by 4 bases, with 5 bases left in between.

Source material: blood. The TCR sequence derives from a human donor in good health. The chain is built from TRBV6-5 and TRBJ2-2; D is unresolved. Here the CDR3 reads CASSPVTGELFF. The CDR3 DNA is TGTGCCAGCAGTCCCGTCACCGGGGAGCTGTTTTTT.